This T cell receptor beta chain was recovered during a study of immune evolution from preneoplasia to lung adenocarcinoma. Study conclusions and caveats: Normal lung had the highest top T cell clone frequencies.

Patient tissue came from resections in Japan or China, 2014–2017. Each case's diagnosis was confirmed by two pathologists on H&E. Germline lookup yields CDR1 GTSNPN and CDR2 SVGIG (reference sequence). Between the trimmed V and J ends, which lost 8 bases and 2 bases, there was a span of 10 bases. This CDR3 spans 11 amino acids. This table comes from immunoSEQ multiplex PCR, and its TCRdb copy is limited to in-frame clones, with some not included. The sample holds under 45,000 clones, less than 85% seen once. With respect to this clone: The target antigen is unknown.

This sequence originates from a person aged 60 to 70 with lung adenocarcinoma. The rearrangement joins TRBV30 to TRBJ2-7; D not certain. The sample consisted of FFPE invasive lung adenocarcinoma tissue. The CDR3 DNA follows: TGTGCCGGAGCGATCGCCTACGAGCAGTACTTC. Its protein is CAGAIAYEQYF.